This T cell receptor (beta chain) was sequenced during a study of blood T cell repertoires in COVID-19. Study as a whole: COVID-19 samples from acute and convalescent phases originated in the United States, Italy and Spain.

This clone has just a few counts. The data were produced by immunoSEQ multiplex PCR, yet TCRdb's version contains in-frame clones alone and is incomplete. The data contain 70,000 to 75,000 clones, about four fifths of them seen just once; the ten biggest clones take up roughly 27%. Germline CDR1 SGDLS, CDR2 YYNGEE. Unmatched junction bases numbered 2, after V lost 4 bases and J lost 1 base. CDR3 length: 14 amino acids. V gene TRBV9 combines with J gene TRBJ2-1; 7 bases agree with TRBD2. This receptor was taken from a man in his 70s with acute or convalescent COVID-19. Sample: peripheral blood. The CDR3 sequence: CASSLAGSYNEQFF. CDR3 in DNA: TGTGCCAGCAGCTTAGCGGGTTCCTACAATGAGCAGTTCTTC.